This TCR beta chain is from a study of T cell responses to AZD1222 COVID-19 vaccine. Findings and caveats of the study: Researchers took repertoire samples only after the peak T cell response had come. At study baseline, merely five or six AZD1222 recipients were seropositive.

Trimming took 2 bases from V and 7 from J, leaving 11 bases between them. Germline loops: CDR1 MNHEY, CDR2 SVGAGI. The CDR3 runs to 14 residues. Some clones are missing from TCRdb's copy, which holds only in-frame ones; the method was immunoSEQ multiplex PCR. Of about 66,000 clones listed, approximately 84% were seen once; the top ten hold roughly 17%. In the case of this clone: Its specificity is unknown.

The V call is TRBV6-5, the J call TRBJ1-4; D is ambiguous. The TCR originated in an adult in good health. Sequencing was performed on peripheral blood, taken on day 0 of AZD1222 vaccination. CDR3: CASSYREEGEKLFF. The CDR3 nucleotides read TGTGCCAGCAGTTACAGGGAAGAGGGTGAAAAACTGTTTTTT.